This is a list of T cell receptor beta chains from one sample in a study of cytomegalovirus exposure and HLA in healthy donors. Here immunoSEQ multiplex PCR was the method, and the copy in TCRdb shows in-frame clones only, minus some. Counted here are 130,000 to 150,000 clones, around 79% occurring once; the ten biggest clones make up about 0.66%. Sequences were obtained from PBMCs. These receptors were collected from a male donor in good health and CMV-seronegative. CDR3s include the opening cysteine and the closing phenylalanine or tryptophan. A D gene is named only where the DNA matches it firmly. For some rows the clone size is stated as once, few or many, or as a class when expanded; others skip it.

V,D,size,J,CDR3,DNA
TRBV27,TRBD1,-,TRBJ1-2,CASRETGGDGYTF,TGTGCCAGCAGAGAGACAGGGGGCGACGGCTACACCTTC
TRBV5-1,-,-,TRBJ1-2,CASSLLRTHNYGYTF,TGCGCCAGCAGCCTCCTAAGGACTCATAACTATGGCTACACCTTC
TRBV4-1,TRBD2,-,TRBJ2-3,CASSPGLASTDTQYF,TGCGCCAGCAGCCCCGGACTAGCTAGCACAGATACGCAGTATTTT
TRBV27,-,-,TRBJ1-6,CASSRTGQYNSPLHF,TGTGCCAGCAGTAGAACGGGACAATATAATTCACCCCTCCACTTT
TRBV7-3,TRBD1,-,TRBJ2-7,CASSVPRTGGSYEQYF,TGTGCCAGCAGCGTACCTCGGACAGGGGGCTCCTACGAGCAGTACTTC
TRBV10-3,TRBD1,-,TRBJ1-2,CAISDQGQVNYGYTF,TGTGCCATCAGTGATCAGGGACAGGTTAACTATGGCTACACCTTC
TRBV5-1,-,-,TRBJ2-3,CASRKTGLIGTDTQYF,TGCGCCAGCAGAAAAACAGGCCTAATTGGCACAGATACGCAGTATTTT
TRBV6-6,-,once,TRBJ1-2,CASSYAIEANYGYTF,TGTGCCAGCAGTTACGCTATTGAAGCTAACTATGGCTACACCTTC
TRBV30,-,-,TRBJ1-3,CAWRNRISGNTIYF,TGTGCCTGGAGAAACAGGATCTCTGGAAACACCATATATTTT
TRBV6-5,TRBD1,-,TRBJ1-1,CASSEQGGGTEAFF,TGTGCCAGCAGTGAACAGGGGGGAGGGACTGAAGCTTTCTTT
TRBV6-5,TRBD1,few,TRBJ1-5,CASSPGTGRNQPQHF,TGTGCCAGCAGTCCAGGGACAGGCCGAAATCAGCCCCAGCATTTT
TRBV14,TRBD2,-,TRBJ2-3,CASSPGASGRDTQYF,TGTGCCAGCAGCCCGGGGGCTAGCGGGAGAGATACGCAGTATTTT
TRBV9,TRBD1,-,TRBJ2-7,CASSEGDRGRGEQYF,TGTGCCAGCAGCGAAGGGGACAGGGGCAGGGGCGAGCAGTACTTC
TRBV6-5,-,once,TRBJ1-2,CASTPFLSGYGYTF,TGTGCCAGCACCCCCTTTCTCAGCGGTTATGGCTACACCTTC
TRBV7-2,-,-,TRBJ1-3,CASSPQGTGNTIYF,TGTGCCAGCAGCCCACAGGGCACTGGAAACACCATATATTTT
TRBV7-2,TRBD2,-,TRBJ2-5,CASSLGLAGATQYF,TGTGCCAGCAGCTTAGGACTAGCGGGAGCTACCCAGTACTTC
TRBV11-3,TRBD2,-,TRBJ2-1,CASSGRGLAGDNEQFF,TGTGCCAGCAGCGGCCGGGGACTAGCGGGAGACAATGAGCAGTTCTTC
TRBV7-9,TRBD2,few,TRBJ2-3,CSSSSSRIAGSTDTQYF,TGTTCCAGCAGCTCTTCCCGGATAGCGGGGTCCACAGATACGCAGTATTTT
TRBV30,TRBD1,-,TRBJ1-5,CAWGGQGNQPQHF,TGTGCCTGGGGAGGACAGGGCAATCAGCCCCAGCATTTT
TRBV19,TRBD1,-,TRBJ2-5,CTSSIGQGQETQYF,TGTACCAGTAGTATAGGACAGGGACAAGAGACCCAGTACTTC
TRBV25-1,-,-,TRBJ1-2,CASSPTENYGYTF,TGTGCCAGCAGTCCTACAGAGAACTATGGCTACACCTTC
TRBV7-2,-,-,TRBJ2-7,CAVRGLVRTYEQYF,TGTGCCGTCAGAGGGCTAGTGAGGACTTACGAGCAGTACTTC
TRBV5-4,TRBD1,once,TRBJ2-7,CASSLSGTGLYEQYF,TGTGCCAGCAGCTTGTCTGGGACAGGGCTATACGAGCAGTACTTC
TRBV2,-,-,TRBJ2-1,CASYEPQGSYNEQFF,TGTGCCAGCTATGAACCGCAGGGGTCCTACAATGAGCAGTTCTTC
TRBV14,-,once,TRBJ1-1,CASSQLGNTEAFF,TGTGCCAGCAGCCAGCTCGGGAACACTGAAGCTTTCTTT
TRBV5-1,-,-,TRBJ2-5,CASSLAAETQYF,TGCGCCAGCAGCTTGGCAGCGGAGACCCAGTACTTC
TRBV7-9,-,-,TRBJ2-7,CASSALHSSYEQYF,TGTGCCAGCAGCGCACTCCACAGCTCCTACGAGCAGTACTTC
TRBV6-5,-,-,TRBJ2-7,CASSYGHESSYEQYF,TGTGCCAGCAGTTACGGGCACGAGAGCTCCTACGAGCAGTACTTC
TRBV16,TRBD1,-,TRBJ1-5,CASSQSGTGAASINQPQHF,TGTGCCAGCAGCCAATCGGGGACAGGGGCAGCGAGCATTAATCAGCCCCAGCATTTT
TRBV23-1,TRBD1,-,TRBJ2-5,CASSDRVIRETQYF,TGCGCCAGCTCGGACAGGGTGATACGAGAGACCCAGTACTTC
TRBV4-1,TRBD2,few,TRBJ2-1,CASSLRTSGRTYNEQFF,TGCGCCAGCAGCCTCAGGACTAGCGGGAGGACGTACAATGAGCAGTTCTTC
TRBV4-3,TRBD2,-,TRBJ2-1,CASSQVTGGSYNEQFF,TGCGCCAGCAGCCAAGTGACGGGGGGCTCCTACAATGAGCAGTTCTTC
TRBV5-8,-,few,TRBJ1-4,CASSPGLGGVANEKLFF,TGTGCCAGCAGCCCCGGACTAGGAGGGGTGGCTAATGAAAAACTGTTTTTT
TRBV5-1,-,few,TRBJ1-1,CASSFLRGGVNTEAFF,TGCGCCAGCAGCTTTCTTAGGGGGGGTGTGAACACTGAAGCTTTCTTT
TRBV5-1,-,-,TRBJ2-1,CASSPDLGAREQFF,TGCGCCAGCAGCCCCGATTTGGGGGCCCGTGAGCAGTTCTTC
TRBV4-3,-,-,TRBJ2-7,CASSQEKAHYEQYF,TGCGCCAGCAGCCAAGAAAAAGCCCACTACGAGCAGTACTTC
TRBV6-1,TRBD1,-,TRBJ1-1,CASSGGQEVTEAFF,TGTGCCAGCAGTGGGGGACAGGAGGTCACTGAAGCTTTCTTT
TRBV5-4,TRBD1,-,TRBJ2-7,CASSLAWGQGPYEQYF,TGTGCCAGCAGCTTGGCATGGGGACAGGGGCCCTACGAGCAGTACTTC
TRBV7-4,-,-,TRBJ2-1,CASSLLLAAYNEQFF,TGTGCCAGCAGCTTATTATTAGCTGCCTACAATGAGCAGTTCTTC
TRBV11-2,-,-,TRBJ2-7,CASSPGRGPYEQYF,TGTGCCAGCAGCCCCGGGAGGGGGCCCTACGAGCAGTACTTC
TRBV30,-,-,TRBJ1-5,CAWSVRGLGNQPQHF,TGTGCCTGGAGTGTTCGGGGGTTGGGCAATCAGCCCCAGCATTTT
TRBV18,TRBD1,-,TRBJ2-5,CASSPGTAPQETQYF,TGTGCCAGCTCACCGGGGACAGCTCCCCAAGAGACCCAGTACTTC
TRBV18,-,once,TRBJ2-1,CASSPMQGGYNEQFF,TGTGCCAGCTCACCGATGCAGGGCGGCTACAATGAGCAGTTCTTC
TRBV7-9,-,-,TRBJ1-2,CSSSQKGGRRRNYGYTF,TGTTCCAGCAGTCAAAAGGGAGGGAGGAGACGAAACTATGGCTACACCTTC
TRBV10-3,TRBD1,-,TRBJ1-4,CAISPSTGANEKLFF,TGTGCCATCAGTCCCTCCACAGGGGCTAATGAAAAACTGTTTTTT
TRBV18,TRBD2,few,TRBJ2-2,CASSPPGLAANTGELFF,TGTGCCAGCTCACCACCGGGGCTAGCGGCGAACACCGGGGAGCTGTTTTTT
TRBV6-5,-,-,TRBJ1-1,CASRVEFNTEAFF,TGTGCCAGCAGAGTGGAGTTTAACACTGAAGCTTTCTTT
TRBV28,-,-,TRBJ1-2,CASSLLTGWGYTF,TGTGCCAGCAGTTTGTTAACAGGGTGGGGCTACACCTTC
TRBV5-4,TRBD1,-,TRBJ1-2,CASSPSGTGGYKDYGYTF,TGTGCCAGCAGCCCCAGCGGGACAGGGGGCTATAAGGACTATGGCTACACCTTC
TRBV30,-,-,TRBJ1-2,CAWSVASAGSGYTF,TGTGCCTGGAGTGTAGCCTCGGCAGGGTCTGGCTACACCTTC
TRBV4-2,-,once,TRBJ2-3,CASSQELSDTQYF,TGTGCCAGCAGCCAAGAACTCTCAGATACGCAGTATTTT
TRBV27,-,-,TRBJ1-2,CASSFGQFYGYTF,TGTGCCAGCAGTTTCGGACAGTTCTATGGCTACACCTTC
TRBV25-1,TRBD2,-,TRBJ2-5,CASSESGRETQYF,TGTGCCAGCAGTGAATCCGGGAGGGAGACCCAGTACTTC
TRBV6-6,-,-,TRBJ1-1,CASSYSDTGRTEAFF,TGTGCCAGCAGTTACTCGGATACAGGGAGAACTGAAGCTTTCTTT
TRBV7-9,-,-,TRBJ1-5,CASSWGPNQPQHF,TGTGCCAGCAGCTGGGGGCCCAATCAGCCCCAGCATTTT